The clone carrying this T cell receptor (beta chain) showed up just once. This sample was taken from a study of blood T cell repertoires in COVID-19. Study context: T cells, B-cell-depleted T cells, or PBMCs provided the cDNA or gDNA that served as material.

In the authors' workflow: Quantification of nucleated cells was approximated via reference gene primer amplification. Using immunoSEQ multiplex PCR, the repertoire was profiled, and TCRdb retains in-frame clones only, with some absent. That table furnishes V, J and clone size, whereas the DNA furnished D and trimming. The data show about 230,000 clones, with around 78% seen just once and around 2.6% held by the top ten. V lost 2 bases, J lost 3 bases, and 11 bases lay in between. Germline V gene sequence: CDR1 KGHSH, CDR2 LQKENI. The CDR3 is made up of 15 amino acids. This receptor was taken from a woman aged 70 to 79 with active or convalescent COVID-19. Material: peripheral blood. The J gene is TRBJ1-5, the V gene TRBV18; weak D call: TRBD1 (6 bases). The CDR3: CASSPRRQDNQPQHF. In DNA, the CDR3 is TGTGCCAGCTCACCAAGGCGACAGGACAATCAGCCCCAGCATTTT.